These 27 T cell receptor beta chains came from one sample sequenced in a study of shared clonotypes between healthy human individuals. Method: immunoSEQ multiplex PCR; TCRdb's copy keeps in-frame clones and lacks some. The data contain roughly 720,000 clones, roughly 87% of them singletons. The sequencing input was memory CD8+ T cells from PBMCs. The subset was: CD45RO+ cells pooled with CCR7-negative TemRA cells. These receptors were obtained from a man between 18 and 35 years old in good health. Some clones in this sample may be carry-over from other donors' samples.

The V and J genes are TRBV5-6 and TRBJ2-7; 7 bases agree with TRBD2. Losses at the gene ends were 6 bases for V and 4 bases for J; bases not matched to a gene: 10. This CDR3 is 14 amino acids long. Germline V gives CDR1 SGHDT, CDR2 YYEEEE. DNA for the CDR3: TGTGCCAGCACCACAGCGGGGATTATTTACGAGCAGTACTTC. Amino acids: CASTTAGIIYEQYF.

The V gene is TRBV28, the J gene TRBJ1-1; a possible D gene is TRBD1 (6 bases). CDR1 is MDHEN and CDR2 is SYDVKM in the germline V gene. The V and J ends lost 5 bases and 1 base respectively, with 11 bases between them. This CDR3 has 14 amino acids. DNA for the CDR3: TGTGCCAGCAGTGGGGGCATGGAGAACACTGAAGCTTTCTTT. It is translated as CASSGGMENTEAFF.

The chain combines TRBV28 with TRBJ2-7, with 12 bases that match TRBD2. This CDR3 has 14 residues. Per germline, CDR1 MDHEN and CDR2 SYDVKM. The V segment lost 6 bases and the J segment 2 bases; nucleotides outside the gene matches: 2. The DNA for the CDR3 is TGTGCCAGCAGGCTAGCGGGAGGGCCCTACGAGCAGTACTTC. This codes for CASRLAGGPYEQYF.

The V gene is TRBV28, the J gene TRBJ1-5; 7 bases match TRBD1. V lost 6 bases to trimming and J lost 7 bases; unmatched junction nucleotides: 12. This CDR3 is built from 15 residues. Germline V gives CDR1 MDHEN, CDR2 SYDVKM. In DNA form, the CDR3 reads TGTGCCAGCAGATACCCGGACAGGAGCGGGCAGCCCCAGCATTTT. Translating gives CASRYPDRSGQPQHF.

CDR3 region: CAISEVTYEQFF. CDR3 nucleotide sequence: TGTGCCATCAGTGAGGTCACATATGAGCAGTTCTTC. V is TRBV10-3 and J is TRBJ2-1, with unresolved D. The CDR3 is 12 residues long. Trimming removed 2 bases at V and 8 bases at J, with 7 bases between. Looked up from germline, CDR1 is ENHRY and CDR2 is SYGVKD.

The CDR3 region is CASSPRQGVVDEQYF. The CDR3 coding sequence is TGTGCCAGCAGCCCACGACAGGGGGTGGTCGACGAGCAGTACTTC. J is TRBJ2-7 and V is TRBV13, with 9 bases matching TRBD1. Germline V CDR1 and CDR2: PRHDT, FYEKMQ (reference sequence). Trimming took 5 bases from V and 5 from J; bases not matched to a gene: 10. This CDR3 region has 15 residues.

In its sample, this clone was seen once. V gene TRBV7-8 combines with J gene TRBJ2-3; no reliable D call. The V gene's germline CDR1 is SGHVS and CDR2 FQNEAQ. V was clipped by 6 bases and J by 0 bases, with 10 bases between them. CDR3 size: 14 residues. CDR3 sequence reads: CASSLDLSTDTQYF. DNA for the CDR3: TGTGCCAGCAGTTTGGACCTAAGCACAGATACGCAGTATTTT. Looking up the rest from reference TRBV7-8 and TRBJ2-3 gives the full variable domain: GAGVSQSPRYKVAKRGQDVALRCDPISGHVSLFWYQQALGQGPEFLTYFQNEAQLDKSGLPSDRFFAERPEGSVSTLKIQRTQQEDSAVYLCASSLDLSTDTQYFGPGTRLTVL.

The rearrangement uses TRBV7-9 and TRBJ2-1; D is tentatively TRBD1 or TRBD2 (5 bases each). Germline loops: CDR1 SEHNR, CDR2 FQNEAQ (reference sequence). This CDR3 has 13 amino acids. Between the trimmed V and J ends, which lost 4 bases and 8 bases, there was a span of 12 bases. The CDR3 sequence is CASSSGAHDEQFF. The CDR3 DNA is TGTGCCAGCAGCTCCGGGGCCCACGATGAGCAGTTCTTC.

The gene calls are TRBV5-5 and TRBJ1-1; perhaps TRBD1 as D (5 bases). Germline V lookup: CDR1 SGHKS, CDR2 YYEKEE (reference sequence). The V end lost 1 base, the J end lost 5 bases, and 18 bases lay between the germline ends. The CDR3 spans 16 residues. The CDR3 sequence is CASSLFGGAGRTEAFF. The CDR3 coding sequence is TGTGCCAGCAGCTTGTTCGGGGGTGCGGGTCGGACTGAAGCTTTCTTT.

CDR3 bases: TGTGCCAGCAGCTCGACTCACCCTGCAGATACGCAGTATTTT. It codes for CASSSTHPADTQYF. The rearrangement links TRBV7-6 to TRBJ2-3; D uncertain. The ends were cut back, 4 bases at V and 4 bases at J, with 12 bases in the middle. In germline, CDR1 is SGHVS, CDR2 FNYEAQ. This CDR3 comprises 14 residues.

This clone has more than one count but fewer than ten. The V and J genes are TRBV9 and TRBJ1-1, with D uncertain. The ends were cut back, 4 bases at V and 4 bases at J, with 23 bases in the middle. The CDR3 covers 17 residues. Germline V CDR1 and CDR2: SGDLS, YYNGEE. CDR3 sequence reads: CASSPRVGGVVATEAFF. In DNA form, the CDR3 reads TGTGCCAGCAGCCCTAGAGTCGGTGGGGTCGTGGCCACTGAAGCTTTCTTT.

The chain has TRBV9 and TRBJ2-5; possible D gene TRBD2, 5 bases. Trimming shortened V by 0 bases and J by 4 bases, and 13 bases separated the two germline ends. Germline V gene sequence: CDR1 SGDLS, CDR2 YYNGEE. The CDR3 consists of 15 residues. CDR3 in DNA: TGTGCCAGCAGCGTAGTCGGAAACGCGGGAGAGACCCAGTACTTC. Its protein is CASSVVGNAGETQYF.

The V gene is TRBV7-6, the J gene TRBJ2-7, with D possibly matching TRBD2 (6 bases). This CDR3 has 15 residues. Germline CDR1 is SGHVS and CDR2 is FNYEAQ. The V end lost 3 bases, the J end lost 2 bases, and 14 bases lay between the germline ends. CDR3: CASSFGGPHTYEQYF. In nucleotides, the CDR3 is TGTGCCAGCAGCTTCGGGGGACCCCACACCTACGAGCAGTACTTC.

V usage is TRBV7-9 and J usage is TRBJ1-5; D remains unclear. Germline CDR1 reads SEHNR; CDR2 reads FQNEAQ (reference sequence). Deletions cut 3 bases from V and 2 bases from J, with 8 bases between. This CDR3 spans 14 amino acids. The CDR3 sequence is CASSLDRGNQPQHF. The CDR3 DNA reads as TGTGCCAGCAGCTTGGATAGGGGCAATCAGCCCCAGCATTTT.

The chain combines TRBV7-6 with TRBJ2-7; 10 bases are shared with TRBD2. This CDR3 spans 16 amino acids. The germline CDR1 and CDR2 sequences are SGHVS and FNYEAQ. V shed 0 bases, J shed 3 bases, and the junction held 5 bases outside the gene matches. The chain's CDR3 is CASSLAAGGPVYEQYF. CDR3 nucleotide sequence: TGTGCCAGCAGCTTAGCAGCGGGAGGGCCAGTCTACGAGCAGTACTTC.

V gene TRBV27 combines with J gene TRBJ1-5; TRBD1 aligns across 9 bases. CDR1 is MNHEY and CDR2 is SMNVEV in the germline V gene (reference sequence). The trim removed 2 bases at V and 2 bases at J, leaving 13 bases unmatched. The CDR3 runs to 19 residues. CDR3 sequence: CASSLIGGQGIVGNQPQHF. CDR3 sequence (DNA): TGTGCCAGCAGTTTAATAGGAGGACAGGGGATCGTGGGCAATCAGCCCCAGCATTTT.

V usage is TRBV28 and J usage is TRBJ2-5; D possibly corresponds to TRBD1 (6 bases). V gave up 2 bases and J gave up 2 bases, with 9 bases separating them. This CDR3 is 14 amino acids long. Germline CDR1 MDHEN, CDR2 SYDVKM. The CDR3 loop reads CASSLVGTQETQYF. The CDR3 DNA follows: TGTGCCAGCAGTTTAGTGGGGACACAAGAGACCCAGTACTTC.

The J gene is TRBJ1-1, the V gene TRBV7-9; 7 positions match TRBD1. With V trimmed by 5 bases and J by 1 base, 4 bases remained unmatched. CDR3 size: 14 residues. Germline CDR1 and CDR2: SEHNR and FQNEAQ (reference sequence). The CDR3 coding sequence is TGTGCCAGCAGCCGAGACAGGGCGAACACTGAAGCTTTCTTT. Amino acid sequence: CASSRDRANTEAFF.

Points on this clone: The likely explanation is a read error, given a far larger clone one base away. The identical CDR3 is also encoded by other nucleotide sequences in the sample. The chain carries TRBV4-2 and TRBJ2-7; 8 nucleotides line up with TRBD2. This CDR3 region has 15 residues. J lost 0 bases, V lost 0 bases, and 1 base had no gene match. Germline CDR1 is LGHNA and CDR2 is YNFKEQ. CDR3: CASSQESGSSYEQYF. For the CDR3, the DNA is TGTGCCAGCAGCCAAGAGAGCGGGAGCTCCTACGAGCAGTACTTC.

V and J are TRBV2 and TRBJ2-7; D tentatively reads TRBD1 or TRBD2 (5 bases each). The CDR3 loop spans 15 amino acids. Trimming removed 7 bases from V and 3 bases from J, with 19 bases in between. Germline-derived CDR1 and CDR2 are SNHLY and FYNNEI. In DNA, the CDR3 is TGTGCCAGCATCGCCGGGACGGGTTATTTCTACGAGCAGTACTTC. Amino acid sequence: CASIAGTGYFYEQYF.

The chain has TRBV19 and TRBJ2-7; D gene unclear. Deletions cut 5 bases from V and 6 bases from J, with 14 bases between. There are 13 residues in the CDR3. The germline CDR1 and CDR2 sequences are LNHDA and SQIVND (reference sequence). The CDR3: CASSSTAWSEQYF. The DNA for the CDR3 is TGTGCCAGTAGTTCCACCGCTTGGTCCGAGCAGTACTTC.

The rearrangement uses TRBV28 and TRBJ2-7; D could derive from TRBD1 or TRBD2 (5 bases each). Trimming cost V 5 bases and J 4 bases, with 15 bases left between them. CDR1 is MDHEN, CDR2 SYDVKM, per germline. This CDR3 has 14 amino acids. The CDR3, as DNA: TGTGCCAGCAGTATGGGGACGGGCCGATACGAGCAGTACTTC. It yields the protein CASSMGTGRYEQYF.

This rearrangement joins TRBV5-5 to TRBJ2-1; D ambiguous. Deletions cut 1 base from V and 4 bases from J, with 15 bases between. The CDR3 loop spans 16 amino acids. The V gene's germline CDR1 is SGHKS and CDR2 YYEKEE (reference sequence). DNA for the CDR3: TGTGCCAGCAGCTTGAGTAGGAGTTTAGTTTACAATGAGCAGTTCTTC. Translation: CASSLSRSLVYNEQFF.

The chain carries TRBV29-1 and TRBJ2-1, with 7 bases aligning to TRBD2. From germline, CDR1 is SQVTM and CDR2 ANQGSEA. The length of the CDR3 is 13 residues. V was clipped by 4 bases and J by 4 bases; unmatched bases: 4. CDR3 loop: CSVAGREYNEQFF. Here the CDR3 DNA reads TGCAGCGTTGCGGGGAGGGAGTACAATGAGCAGTTCTTC.

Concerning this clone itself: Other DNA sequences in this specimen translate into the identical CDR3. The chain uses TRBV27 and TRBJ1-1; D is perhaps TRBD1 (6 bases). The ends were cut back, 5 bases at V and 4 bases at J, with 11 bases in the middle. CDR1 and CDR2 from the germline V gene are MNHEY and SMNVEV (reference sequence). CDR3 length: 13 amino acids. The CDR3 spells CASSLSRGTEAFF. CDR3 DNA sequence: TGTGCCAGCAGTCTCTCCAGGGGCACTGAAGCTTTCTTT.

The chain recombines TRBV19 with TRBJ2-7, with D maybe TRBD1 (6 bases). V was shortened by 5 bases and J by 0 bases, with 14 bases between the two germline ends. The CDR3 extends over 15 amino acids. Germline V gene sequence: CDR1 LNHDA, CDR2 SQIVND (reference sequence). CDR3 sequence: CASSPGQDSSYEQYF. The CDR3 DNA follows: TGTGCCAGTAGTCCTGGCCAGGACAGCTCCTACGAGCAGTACTTC.

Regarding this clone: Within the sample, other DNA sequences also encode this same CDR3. The CDR3 DNA sequence: TGTGCCAGCAGTCGACAGGGGAGCAATCAGCCCCAGCATTTT. Its protein is CASSRQGSNQPQHF. The V call is TRBV28, the J call TRBJ1-5; TRBD1 agrees at 8 bases. CDR1 is MDHEN and CDR2 is SYDVKM in the germline V gene. This CDR3 has 14 amino acids. Germline trimming cut 5 bases from V and 1 base from J; bases unmatched to any gene: 1.